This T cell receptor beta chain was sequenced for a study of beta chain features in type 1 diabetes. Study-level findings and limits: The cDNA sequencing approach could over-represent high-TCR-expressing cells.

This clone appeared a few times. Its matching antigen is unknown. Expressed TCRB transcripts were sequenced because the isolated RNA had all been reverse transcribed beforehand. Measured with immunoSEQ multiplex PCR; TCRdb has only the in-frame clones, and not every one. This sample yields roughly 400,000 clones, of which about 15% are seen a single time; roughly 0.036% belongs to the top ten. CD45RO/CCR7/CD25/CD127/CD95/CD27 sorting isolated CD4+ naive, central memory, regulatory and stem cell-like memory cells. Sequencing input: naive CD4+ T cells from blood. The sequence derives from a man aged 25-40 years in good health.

The CDR3 nucleotides are TGTGCCAGCAGTTCTGGACAGGGCTCTACTTACGAGCAGTACTTC. Translated, it gives CASSSGQGSTYEQYF. The genes are TRBV7-6 and TRBJ2-7; 8 nucleotides agree with TRBD1. After removal of 6 bases from V and 4 bases from J, the junction contained 11 bases not matched to a gene. Germline values: CDR1 SGHVS, CDR2 FNYEAQ. CDR3 length equals 15 residues.